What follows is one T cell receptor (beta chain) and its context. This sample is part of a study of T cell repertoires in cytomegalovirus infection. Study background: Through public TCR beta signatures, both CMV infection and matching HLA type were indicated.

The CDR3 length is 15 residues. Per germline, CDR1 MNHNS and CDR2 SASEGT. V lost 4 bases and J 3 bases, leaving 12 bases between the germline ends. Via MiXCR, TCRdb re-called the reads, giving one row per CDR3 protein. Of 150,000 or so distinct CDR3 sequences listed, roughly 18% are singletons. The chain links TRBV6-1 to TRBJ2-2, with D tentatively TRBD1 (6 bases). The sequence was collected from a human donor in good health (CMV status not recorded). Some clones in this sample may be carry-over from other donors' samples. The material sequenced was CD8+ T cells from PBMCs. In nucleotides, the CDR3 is TGTGCCAGCAGTGGACGACAGGCGGACACCGGGGAGCTGTTTTTT. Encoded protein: CASSGRQADTGELFF.